This T cell receptor (beta chain) was documented in a study of T cells expressing NK-cell markers. At the level of the study: The TCR beta repertoires originated in sorted CD3+CD56+NKG2C+, CD3+CD56+NKG2C- and CD3+CD56-NKG2C+ T cells. Study-level findings and limits: The CD3+CD56-NKG2C+ fraction was also led by these clonotypes in four donors.

Germline loops: CDR1 MDHEN, CDR2 SYDVKM. CDR3 size: 14 residues. TCRdb re-called the 5' RACE reads; one entry per CDR3 protein, DNA not given. The data show over 150,000 distinct CDR3 sequences, and the top ten clones hold 37%. For this clonotype: Its antigen is currently unknown.

This chain links TRBV28 with TRBJ1-1; TCRdb outputs TRBD1, but without DNA this stays unchecked. Sequenced material: blood T cells: a sorted CD56 or NKG2C T cell subset, CD4+ or CD8+ T cells, or bulk PBMC T cells (not recorded which). The sequence came from a woman between 45 and 60 years old in good health. The CDR3 here is CASSSSGGWPEAFF.